A selection of T cell receptor beta chains follows, all from one sample in a study of blood T cell repertoires in COVID-19. Generated by immunoSEQ multiplex PCR, the TCRdb table keeps only in-frame clones and is missing some. The sample carries roughly 250,000 clones, about three quarters recorded once. The sample was peripheral blood. The receptors here all came from a woman of 80 years or more with acute or convalescent COVID-19. The CDR3 runs from the conserved cysteine through the conserved F or W. D genes are given only for firm matches. Only part of the rows carry a size: once, few, many, or a class if the clone is expanded.

size | J | D | V | DNA | CDR3
- | TRBJ2-3 | TRBD2 | TRBV2 | TGTGCCAGCAGCCGAACTAGCGGGAGTATAGATACGCAGTATTTT | CASSRTSGSIDTQYF
- | TRBJ1-5 | TRBD1 | TRBV2 | TGTGCCAGCAGTACAGGACAGGGTGATCAGCCCCAGCATTTT | CASSTGQGDQPQHF
few | TRBJ1-2 | - | TRBV9 | TGTGCCAGCAGCGTTCCCGGACAATCGGAAGGCTACACCTTC | CASSVPGQSEGYTF
few | TRBJ2-5 | - | TRBV19 | TGTGCCAGTAGTATTGGCCCCTCTCCGTCATACTTC | CASSIGPSPSYF
- | TRBJ2-5 | TRBD2 | TRBV5-8 | TGTGCCAGCAGCTCGGGACTAGCGGGAGGGGGAGAGACCCAGTACTTC | CASSSGLAGGGETQYF
once | TRBJ2-7 | - | TRBV5-5 | TGTGCCAGCAGCTTGTCGCCGGGACTGGACTCCTACGAGCAGTACTTC | CASSLSPGLDSYEQYF
- | TRBJ1-2 | TRBD1 | TRBV10-3 | TGTGCCATCAGTGAGTCAGGACAGGGTGGCTACCTGAGAGGCTACACCTTC | CAISESGQGGYLRGYTF
- | TRBJ1-2 | - | TRBV11-3 | TGTGCCAGCAGCTTAACGAAGGGACTGGGCTACACCTTC | CASSLTKGLGYTF
- | TRBJ2-1 | TRBD1 | TRBV7-3 | TGTGCCAGCAGCGTGGGACAGAGTGAGCAGTTCTTC | CASSVGQSEQFF
- | TRBJ1-2 | - | TRBV7-9 | TGTGCCAGCAGCTTCGGAGGGCTTGGGTATGGCTACACCTTC | CASSFGGLGYGYTF
- | TRBJ2-5 | - | TRBV2 | TGTGCCAGCAGTGGAGGACAGCAAGAGACCCAGTACTTC | CASSGGQQETQYF
- | TRBJ2-3 | TRBD1 | TRBV19 | TGTGCCAGTTCAACAGGGGCCCACTTAAGCACAGATACGCAGTATTTT | CASSTGAHLSTDTQYF
- | TRBJ1-5 | TRBD1 | TRBV6-4 | TGTGCCAGCAGTGTGACAGGGGGGCAGCCCCAGCATTTT | CASSVTGGQPQHF
- | TRBJ1-6 | TRBD1 | TRBV18 | TGTGCCAGCTCACCCCAGGGGGCGGATTCACCCCTCCACTTT | CASSPQGADSPLHF
few | TRBJ2-1 | TRBD1 | TRBV3-1/TRBV3-2 | TGTGCCAGCAGCCCGATTACAGGGGGCAATGAGCAGTTCTTC | CASSPITGGNEQFF
- | TRBJ2-2 | TRBD2 | TRBV6-2/TRBV6-3 | TGTGCCAGCAGCTTGGTCGGGAGGCCTAACACCGGGGAGCTGTTTTTT | CASSLVGRPNTGELFF
- | TRBJ1-1 | - | TRBV5-5 | TGTGCCAGCAGCTCTTCAGGCGTATTGAACACTGAAGCTTTCTTT | CASSSSGVLNTEAFF
- | TRBJ2-7 | - | TRBV6-6 | TGTGCCAGCAGTCCCCAAGGCCTGGGGGGGCTCGGCGAGCAGTACTTC | CASSPQGLGGLGEQYF
many | TRBJ2-5 | TRBD2 | TRBV7-2 | TGTGCCAGTCTTATAGCGGGGGGGGGAGAGACCCAGTACTTC | CASLIAGGGETQYF
- | TRBJ1-5 | - | TRBV3-1/TRBV3-2 | TGTGCCAGCAGCCAAGGACAGATAGATCAGCCCCAGCATTTT | CASSQGQIDQPQHF
- | TRBJ2-2 | TRBD1 | TRBV4-2 | TGTGCCAGCAGCCGACAGGGGGCGTACACCGGGGAGCTGTTTTTT | CASSRQGAYTGELFF
- | TRBJ2-7 | TRBD2 | TRBV2 | TGTGCCAGCACCAAAGTGAGGGCTAGCGGTTACGAGCAGTACTTC | CASTKVRASGYEQYF
- | TRBJ2-5 | - | TRBV13 | TGTGCCAGCAGCTTCGGACAGAGAGAGACCCAGTACTTC | CASSFGQRETQYF
few | TRBJ1-2 | TRBD1 | TRBV2 | TGTGCCAGCAGTCGGACAGGGCCATCGGACACCTTC | CASSRTGPSDTF
- | TRBJ1-5 | TRBD1 | TRBV6-2/TRBV6-3 | TGTGCCAGCAGCCGGCGGGACAGGGGGCTACTGTCTATCCAGCCCCAGCATTTT | CASSRRDRGLLSIQPQHF
- | TRBJ1-4 | - | TRBV6-1 | TGTGCCAGCAGTGAAGCGGCAATAGCTGTAACACGACTGTTTTTT | CASSEAAIAVTRLFF
- | TRBJ1-2 | TRBD1 | TRBV6-5 | TGTGCCAGCTACCCAGGGGGCGCCCCCTACTATGGCTACACCTTC | CASYPGGAPYYGYTF
- | TRBJ1-5 | TRBD1 | TRBV7-9 | TGTGCCAGCAGCTTAGCACAGGGGACAGGGAATCAGCCCCAGCATTTT | CASSLAQGTGNQPQHF
- | TRBJ1-2 | TRBD1 | TRBV12-3/TRBV12-4 | TGTGCCAGCAGTAGACAGGGGGTAGGAGGCTACACCTTC | CASSRQGVGGYTF
- | TRBJ2-2 | - | TRBV6-4 | TGTGCCAGCAGTCCCGACAGGTCCACCGGGGAGCTGTTTTTT | CASSPDRSTGELFF
- | TRBJ2-3 | - | TRBV19 | TGTGCCAGTAGGCCGAACCTAGCGCGGGGTGTGATGGATACGCAGTATTTT | CASRPNLARGVMDTQYF
once | TRBJ2-1 | TRBD2 | TRBV28 | TGTGCCAGCAGTCGACTAGCGGGACGGGATGAGCAGTTCTTC | CASSRLAGRDEQFF
few | TRBJ2-2 | - | TRBV27 | TGTGCCAGCAGTTTATTCCCGGGGGTAAACACCGGGGAGCTGTTTTTT | CASSLFPGVNTGELFF
- | TRBJ2-2 | TRBD1 | TRBV4-3 | TGCGCCAGCAGCCTTTTGCCGACAGGGGGGGGAACCGGGGAGCTGTTTTTT | CASSLLPTGGGTGELFF
- | TRBJ1-2 | TRBD1 | TRBV6-2/TRBV6-3 | TGTGCCAGCAGTCTCACAGGGGACTATGGCTACACCTTC | CASSLTGDYGYTF
few | TRBJ2-1 | TRBD2 | TRBV11-3 | TGTGCCAGCAGCTTATCTAGCGGGAGAAACAATGAGCAGTTCTTC | CASSLSSGRNNEQFF
- | TRBJ1-2 | TRBD1 | TRBV3-1/TRBV3-2 | TGTGCCAGCAGCCAAGATTTAGGGCAGGGGGAGACCTATGGCTACACCTTC | CASSQDLGQGETYGYTF
- | TRBJ2-5 | TRBD2 | TRBV5-1 | TGCGCCAGCAGCTTGCGTGGACTACCTGCTCTCGGGGGGGAGACCCAGTACTTC | CASSLRGLPALGGETQYF
once | TRBJ1-1 | - | TRBV5-1 | TGCGCCAGCAAGGGGGAATGGGCGAACACTGAAGCTTTCTTT | CASKGEWANTEAFF
- | TRBJ2-5 | TRBD1 | TRBV7-9 | TGTGCCAGCAGCATTAGTAGGACAGGGGCAAAGACCCAGTACTTC | CASSISRTGAKTQYF
- | TRBJ2-6 | TRBD2 | TRBV27 | TGTGCCAGCAGTCCTCTAGCGGGGCGCAATATCTACTCTGGGGCCAACGTCCTGACTTTC | CASSPLAGRNIYSGANVLTF
- | TRBJ1-1 | TRBD1 | TRBV5-1 | TGCGCCAGCAGCTGGGGACAGGGTCGGACTCGGAACACTGAAGCTTTCTTT | CASSWGQGRTRNTEAFF